This entry lists 4 T cell receptor beta chains sequenced from one sample in a study of T cell responses to AZD1222 COVID-19 vaccine. Assay used: immunoSEQ multiplex PCR; TCRdb lists only in-frame clones, some missing. Of 150,000 to 200,000 clones listed, roughly 87% are singletons. The sequencing used peripheral blood, collected on day 0 of AZD1222 vaccination. All receptors come from an adult in good health.

The chain uses TRBV4-2 and TRBJ1-2; D is uncertain. This CDR3 comprises 13 residues. V was trimmed by 4 bases and J by 6 bases, leaving 12 bases between them. Per the germline V gene, CDR1 is LGHNA and CDR2 is YNFKEQ. CDR3 amino acids: CASSPSQAHGYTF. The CDR3 bases are TGTGCCAGCAGCCCCTCCCAGGCCCATGGCTACACCTTC.

This clone appeared a few times. V and J are TRBV19 and TRBJ1-5; unclear D gene. The germline V and J ends were trimmed by 3 bases and 3 bases, with 12 bases remaining between them. Germline V CDR1 and CDR2: LNHDA, SQIVND (reference sequence). The CDR3 length is 15 residues. In DNA form, the CDR3 reads TGTGCCAGTAGTATTGTGGAGGGTTACAATCAGCCCCAGCATTTT. This gives the protein CASSIVEGYNQPQHF.

The rearrangement uses TRBV12-5 and TRBJ2-2; possible D gene TRBD1, 6 bases. V shed 2 bases and J shed 0 bases, with 7 bases lying between them. Germline-derived CDR1 and CDR2 are LGHNT and FRNRAP. The CDR3 is 15 residues long. CDR3: CASGLTGSNTGELFF. The CDR3 DNA reads as TGTGCTAGTGGTTTGACAGGGTCGAACACCGGGGAGCTGTTTTTT.

This clone came up a few times. The chain links TRBV5-1 to TRBJ1-4, with no clear D. The V end lost 4 bases, the J end lost 6 bases, and 13 bases lay between the germline ends. Germline assignment: CDR1 SGHRS and CDR2 YFSETQ. The CDR3 has 14 amino acids. Here the CDR3 reads CASSPGGLDEKLFF. CDR3 DNA: TGCGCCAGCAGCCCGGGTGGTCTTGATGAAAAACTGTTTTTT.